A selection of T cell receptor beta chains follows, all from one sample in a study of blood T cell repertoires in COVID-19. Assay used: immunoSEQ multiplex PCR; TCRdb lists only in-frame clones, some missing. The sample lists over 250,000 clones; 85% to 90% were seen once. Material for sequencing was peripheral blood. The receptors were sampled from a human donor in a cohort sampled during active COVID-19. Each CDR3 is given with its conserved first and last residue. D genes are given only for firm matches.

J	V	D	CDR3
TRBJ1-1	TRBV27	NA	CASSLSPTVETEAFF
TRBJ1-4	TRBV6-5	NA	CASSITFMRYEKLFF
TRBJ2-2	TRBV11-2	NA	CASSPSVRELFF
TRBJ1-1	TRBV5-4	NA	CASTGSKEMNTEAFF
TRBJ2-5	TRBV12-5	TRBD2	CASGLGRTSGLGETQYF
TRBJ1-3	TRBV13	NA	CASSLGRGRGNTIYF
TRBJ2-2	TRBV4-1	TRBD1	CASSQTGQGMSGELFF
TRBJ1-2	TRBV7-3	TRBD1	CASSPRTGEGYTF
TRBJ2-1	TRBV7-9	TRBD2	CASSLSGLAGINEQFF
TRBJ2-1	TRBV7-9	TRBD2	CASSLSGGSSYNEQFF